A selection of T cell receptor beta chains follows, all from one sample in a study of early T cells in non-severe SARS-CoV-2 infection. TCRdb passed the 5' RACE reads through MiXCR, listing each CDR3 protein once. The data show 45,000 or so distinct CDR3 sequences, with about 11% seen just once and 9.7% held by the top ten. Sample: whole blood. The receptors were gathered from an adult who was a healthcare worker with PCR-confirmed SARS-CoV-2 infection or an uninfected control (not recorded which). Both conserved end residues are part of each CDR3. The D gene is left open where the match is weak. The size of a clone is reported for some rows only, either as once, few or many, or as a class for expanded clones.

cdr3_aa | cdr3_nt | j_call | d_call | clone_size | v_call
CSVTDRSGNTIYF | TGCAGCGTTACTGACAGGTCTGGAAACACCATATATTTT | TRBJ1-3 | . | medium-sized | TRBV29-1
CASSVGQISTDTQYF | TGTGCCAGCAGCGTGGGACAGATAAGCACAGATACGCAGTATTTT | TRBJ2-3 | TRBD1 | few | TRBV9
CASSFGAGFNYGYTF | TGTGCCAGCAGTTTCGGGGCAGGGTTTAACTATGGCTACACCTTC | TRBJ1-2 | . | few | TRBV12-3/TRBV12-4
CASSLALFDRPHYTF | TGTGCCAGCAGCTTAGCGCTTTTCGACCGGCCGCACTACACCTTC | TRBJ1-2 | . | many | TRBV7-2
CASRLSRADTQYF | TGTGCCTCGCGTCTTTCACGGGCAGATACGCAGTATTTT | TRBJ2-3 | . | many | TRBV6-2/TRBV6-3
CASSPDRNYGYTF | TGTGCCAGCTCCCCAGACCGGAATTACGGCTACACCTTC | TRBJ1-2 | . | many | TRBV18
CASSQERRAAQF | TGTGCCAGCAGCCAAGAGAGGAGGGCAGCGCAGTTC | TRBJ2-4 | . | many | TRBV3-1
CASSFTSGGTNTGELFF | TGTGCCAGCAGCTTCACTAGCGGGGGGACGAACACCGGGGAGCTGTTTTTT | TRBJ2-2 | TRBD2 | many | TRBV11-2
CASRFGRDEQFF | TGTGCCAGCAGATTTGGGCGGGATGAGCAGTTCTTC | TRBJ2-1 | . | . | TRBV6-5
CAISESRGIETQYF | TGTGCCATCAGTGAGTCGAGGGGCATTGAGACCCAGTACTTC | TRBJ2-5 | . | few | TRBV10-3
CASSREAGLTPLHF | TGTGCCAGCAGCAGGGAGGCGGGGTTAACACCCCTCCACTTT | TRBJ1-6 | . | few | TRBV3-1